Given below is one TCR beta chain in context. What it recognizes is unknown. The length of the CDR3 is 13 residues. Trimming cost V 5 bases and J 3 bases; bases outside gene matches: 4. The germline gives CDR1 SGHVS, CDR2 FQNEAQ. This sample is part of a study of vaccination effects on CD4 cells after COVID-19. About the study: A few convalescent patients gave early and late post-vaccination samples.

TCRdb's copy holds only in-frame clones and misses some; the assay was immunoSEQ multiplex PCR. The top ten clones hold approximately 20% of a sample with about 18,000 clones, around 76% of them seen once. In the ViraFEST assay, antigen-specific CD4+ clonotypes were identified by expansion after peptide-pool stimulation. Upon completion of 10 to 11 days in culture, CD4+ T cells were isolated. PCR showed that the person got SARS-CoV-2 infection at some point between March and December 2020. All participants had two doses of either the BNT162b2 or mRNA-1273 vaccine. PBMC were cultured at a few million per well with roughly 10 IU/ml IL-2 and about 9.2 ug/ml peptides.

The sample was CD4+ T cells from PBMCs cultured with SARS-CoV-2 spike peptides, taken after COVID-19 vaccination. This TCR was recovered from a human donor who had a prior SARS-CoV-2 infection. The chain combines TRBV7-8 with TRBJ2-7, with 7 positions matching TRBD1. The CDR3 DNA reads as TGTGCCAGCAGCCCGAGGACAGGCTACGAGCAGTACTTC. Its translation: CASSPRTGYEQYF.